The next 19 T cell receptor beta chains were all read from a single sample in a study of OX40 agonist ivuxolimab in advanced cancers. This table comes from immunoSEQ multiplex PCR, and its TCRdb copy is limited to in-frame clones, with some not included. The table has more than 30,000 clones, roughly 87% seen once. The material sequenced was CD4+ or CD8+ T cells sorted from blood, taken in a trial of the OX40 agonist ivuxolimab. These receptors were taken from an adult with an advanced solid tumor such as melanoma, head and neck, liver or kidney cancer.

CDR3: CASRRDRLNEKLFF. The CDR3 DNA reads TGCGCCAGCAGACGGGACAGGCTTAATGAAAAACTGTTTTTT. This chain connects TRBV5-1 to TRBJ1-4; TRBD1 agrees at 8 bases. J was trimmed by 4 bases and V by 5 bases; bases with no gene match: 4. This CDR3 region has 14 residues. Germline lookup yields CDR1 SGHRS and CDR2 YFSETQ.

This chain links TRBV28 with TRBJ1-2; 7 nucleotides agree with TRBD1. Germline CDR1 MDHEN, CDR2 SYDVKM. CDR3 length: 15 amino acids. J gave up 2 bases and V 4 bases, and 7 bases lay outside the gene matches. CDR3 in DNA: TGTGCCAGCAGTTACATGGACAGGAGAAACTATGGCTACACCTTC. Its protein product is CASSYMDRRNYGYTF.

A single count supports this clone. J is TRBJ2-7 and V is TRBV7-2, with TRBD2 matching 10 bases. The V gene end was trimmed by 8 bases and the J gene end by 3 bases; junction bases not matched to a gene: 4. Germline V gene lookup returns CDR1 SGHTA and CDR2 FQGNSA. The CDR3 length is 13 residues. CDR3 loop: CASAKREGYEQYF. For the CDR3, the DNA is TGTGCCAGCGCCAAGCGGGAGGGCTACGAGCAGTACTTC. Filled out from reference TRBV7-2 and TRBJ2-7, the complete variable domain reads GAGVSQSPSNKVTEKGKDVELRCDPISGHTALYWYRQSLGQGLEFLIYFQGNSAPDKSGLPSDRFSAERTGGSVSTLTIQRTQQEDSAVYLCASAKREGYEQYFGPGTRLTVT.

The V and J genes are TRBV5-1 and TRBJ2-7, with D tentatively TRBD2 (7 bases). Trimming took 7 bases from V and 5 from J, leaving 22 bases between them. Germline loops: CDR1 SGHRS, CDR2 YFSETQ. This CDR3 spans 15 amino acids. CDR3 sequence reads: CASGEGVGGAHEQYF. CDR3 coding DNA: TGCGCCAGCGGCGAGGGGGTGGGAGGGGCCCACGAGCAGTACTTC.

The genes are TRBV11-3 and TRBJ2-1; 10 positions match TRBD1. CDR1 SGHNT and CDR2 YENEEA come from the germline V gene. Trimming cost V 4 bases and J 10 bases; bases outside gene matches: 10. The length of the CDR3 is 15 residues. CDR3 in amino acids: CASSSSGTGAREQFF. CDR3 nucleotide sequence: TGTGCCAGCAGCTCCTCCGGGACAGGGGCAAGGGAGCAGTTCTTC.

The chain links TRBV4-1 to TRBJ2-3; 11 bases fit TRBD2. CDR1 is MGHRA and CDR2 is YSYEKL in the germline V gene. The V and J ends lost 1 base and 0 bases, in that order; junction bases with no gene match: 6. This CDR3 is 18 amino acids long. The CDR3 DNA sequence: TGCGCCAGCAGCCAAGTTCCTAGCGGGGGGATTAGCACAGATACGCAGTATTTT. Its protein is CASSQVPSGGISTDTQYF.

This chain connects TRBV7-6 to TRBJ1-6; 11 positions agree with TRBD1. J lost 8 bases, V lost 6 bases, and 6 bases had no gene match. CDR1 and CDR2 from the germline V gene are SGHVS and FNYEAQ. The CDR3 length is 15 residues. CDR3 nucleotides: TGTGCCAGCAGACCCGGACAGGGGGCGTATTCACCCCTCCACTTT. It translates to CASRPGQGAYSPLHF.

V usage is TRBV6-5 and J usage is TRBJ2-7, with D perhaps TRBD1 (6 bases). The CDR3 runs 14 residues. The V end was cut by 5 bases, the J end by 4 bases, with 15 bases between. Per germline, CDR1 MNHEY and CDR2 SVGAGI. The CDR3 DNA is TGTGCCAGCAGTCCCCGAAGAGGGGGATACGAGCAGTACTTC. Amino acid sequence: CASSPRRGGYEQYF.

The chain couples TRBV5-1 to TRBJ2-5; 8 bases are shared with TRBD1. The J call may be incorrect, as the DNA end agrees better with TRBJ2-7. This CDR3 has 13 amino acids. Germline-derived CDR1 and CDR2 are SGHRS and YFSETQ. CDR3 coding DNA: TGCGCCAGCGGAACAGGGGGTTTCTACGAGCAGTACTTC. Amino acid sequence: CASGTGGFYEQYF.

This CDR3 reads CASTSFGIGGTEAFF. The CDR3 nucleotides read TGTGCCAGCACCTCCTTTGGGATTGGCGGCACTGAAGCTTTCTTT. The J gene is TRBJ1-1, the V gene TRBV6-1; D call uncertain. CDR1 and CDR2 (germline): MNHNS, SASEGT. The V and J ends lost 7 bases and 4 bases respectively, with 19 bases between them. CDR3 length: 15 amino acids.

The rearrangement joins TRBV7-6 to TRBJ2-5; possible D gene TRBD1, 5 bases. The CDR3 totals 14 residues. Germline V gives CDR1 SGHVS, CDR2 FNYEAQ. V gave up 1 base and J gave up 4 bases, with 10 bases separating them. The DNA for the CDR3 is TGTGCCAGCAGCTTAGACCCAGGGATAGAGACCCAGTACTTC. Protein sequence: CASSLDPGIETQYF.

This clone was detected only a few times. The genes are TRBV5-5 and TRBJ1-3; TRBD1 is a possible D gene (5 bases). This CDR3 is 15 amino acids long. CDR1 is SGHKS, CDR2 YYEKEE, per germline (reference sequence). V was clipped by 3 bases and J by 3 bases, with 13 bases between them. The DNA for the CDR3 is TGTGCCAGCAGCTCATCCGGGACTGATGGAAACACCATATATTTT. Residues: CASSSSGTDGNTIYF.

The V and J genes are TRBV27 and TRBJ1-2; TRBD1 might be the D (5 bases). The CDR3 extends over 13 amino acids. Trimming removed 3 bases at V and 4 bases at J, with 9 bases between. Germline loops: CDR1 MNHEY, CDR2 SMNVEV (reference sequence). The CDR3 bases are TGTGCCAGCAGTTTTAGGGGACTCTATGGCTACACCTTC. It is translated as CASSFRGLYGYTF.

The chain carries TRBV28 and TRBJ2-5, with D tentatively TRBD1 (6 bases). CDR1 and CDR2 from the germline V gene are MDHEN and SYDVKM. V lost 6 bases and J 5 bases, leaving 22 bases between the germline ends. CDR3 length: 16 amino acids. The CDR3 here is CASSPGSGAVGETQYF. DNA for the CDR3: TGTGCCAGCAGCCCCGGCTCAGGGGCGGTCGGGGAGACCCAGTACTTC.

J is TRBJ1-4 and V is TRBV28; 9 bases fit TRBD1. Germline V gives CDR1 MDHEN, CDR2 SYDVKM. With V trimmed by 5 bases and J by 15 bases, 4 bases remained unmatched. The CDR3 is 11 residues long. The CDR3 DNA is TGTGCCAGCAGTCGGGACAGGGTAGTGTTTTTT. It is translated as CASSRDRVVFF.

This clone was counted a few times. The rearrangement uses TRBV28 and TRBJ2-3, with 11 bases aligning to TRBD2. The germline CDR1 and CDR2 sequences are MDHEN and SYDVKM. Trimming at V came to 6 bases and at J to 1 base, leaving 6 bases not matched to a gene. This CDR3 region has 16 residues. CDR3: CASSFILAGGTDTQYF. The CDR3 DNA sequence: TGTGCCAGCAGCTTTATACTAGCGGGAGGCACAGATACGCAGTATTTT.

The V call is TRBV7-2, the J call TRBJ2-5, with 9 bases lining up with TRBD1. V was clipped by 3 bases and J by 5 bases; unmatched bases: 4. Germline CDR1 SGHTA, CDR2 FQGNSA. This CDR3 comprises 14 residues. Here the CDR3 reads CASSLDRGWETQYF. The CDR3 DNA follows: TGTGCCAGCAGCTTGGACAGGGGTTGGGAGACCCAGTACTTC.

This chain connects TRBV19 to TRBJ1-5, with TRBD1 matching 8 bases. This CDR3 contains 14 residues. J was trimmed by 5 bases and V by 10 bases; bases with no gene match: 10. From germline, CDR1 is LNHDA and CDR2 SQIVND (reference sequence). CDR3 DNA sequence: TGTGCCACCGAGGGACAGGCTATGGATCAGCCCCAGCATTTT. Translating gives CATEGQAMDQPQHF.

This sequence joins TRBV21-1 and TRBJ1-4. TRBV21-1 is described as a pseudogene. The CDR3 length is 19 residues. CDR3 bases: TGTGCCAGCAGCAAGTGTCGGCAGCAGCCATCTAGGACTAATGAAAAACTGTTTTTT. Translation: CASSKCRQQPSRTNEKLFF.